These 21 T cell receptor beta chains share one sample of origin, sequenced in a study of CD8 T cells in Susac syndrome. Reverse transcription used roughly 0.5 to 1 ug RNA and random hexamers. TCRdb passed the immunoSEQ multiplex PCR reads through MiXCR, listing each CDR3 protein once. The sample records tens of thousands of distinct CDR3 sequences, roughly nine tenths being singletons. What was sequenced was CD8+ T cells from PBMCs. These receptors were obtained from a human donor with multiple sclerosis.

J is TRBJ2-1 and V is TRBV6-2 or TRBV6-3, with 9 bases matching TRBD1. Germline-derived CDR1 and CDR2 are MNHEY and SVGEGT. V lost 6 bases, J lost 8 bases, and 11 bases stayed unmatched. CDR3 length: 15 residues. DNA for the CDR3: TGTGCCAGCAGGCCCCGTGACAGGGGGGTCCATGAGCAGTTCTTC. Translated: CASRPRDRGVHEQFF.

The chain couples TRBV3-1 to TRBJ2-5; D not resolved. The CDR3 is 12 amino acids. Germline values: CDR1 LGHDT, CDR2 YNNKEL (reference sequence). V lost 5 bases, J lost 5 bases, and 9 bases lay in between. CDR3 loop: CASSYPRETQYF. The CDR3 coding sequence is TGTGCCAGCAGCTACCCTCGGGAGACCCAGTACTTC.

This chain connects TRBV27 to TRBJ2-7; 7 bases fit TRBD2. Trimming cost V 5 bases and J 3 bases; bases outside gene matches: 13. The CDR3 length is 16 residues. Germline V gene sequence: CDR1 MNHEY, CDR2 SMNVEV (reference sequence). Here the CDR3 DNA reads TGTGCCAGCAGTCTCTCACTAGCGACATCTCTCTACGAGCAGTACTTC. It codes for CASSLSLATSLYEQYF.

The rearrangement links TRBV12-3 or TRBV12-4 to TRBJ2-5; 7 nucleotides align to TRBD2. V was pared by 4 bases and J by 4 bases, with 3 bases of the junction left unmatched. CDR3 length: 13 amino acids. CDR3 amino acids: CASSWTSSETQYF. The CDR3 DNA reads as TGTGCCAGCAGTTGGACTAGTTCAGAGACCCAGTACTTC.

Only a few counts were recorded for this clonotype. The gene calls are TRBV11-2 and TRBJ1-1; weak D call: TRBD1 (5 bases). CDR1 and CDR2 (germline): SGHAT, FQNNGV. Between the trimmed V and J ends, which lost 5 bases and 4 bases, there was a span of 11 bases. The length of the CDR3 is 13 residues. CDR3 region: CASSLHGGTEAFF. CDR3 in DNA: TGTGCCAGCAGCCTACATGGGGGCACTGAAGCTTTCTTT.

The chain links TRBV27 to TRBJ1-2; D is unclear. CDR1 is MNHEY and CDR2 is SMNVEV in the germline V gene (reference sequence). Between the trimmed V and J ends, which lost 6 bases and 3 bases, there was a span of 8 bases. The CDR3 has 12 amino acids. The CDR3 nucleotides read TGTGCCAGCAGGGGTCTTGACTATGGCTACACCTTC. Amino acid sequence: CASRGLDYGYTF.

The chain recombines TRBV11-2 with TRBJ2-2; TRBD2 agrees at 7 bases. There are 16 residues in the CDR3. Germline CDR1 reads SGHAT; CDR2 reads FQNNGV. Trimming cost V 1 base and J 1 base; bases outside gene matches: 3. The CDR3 spells CASSLVPGGNTGELFF. CDR3 coding DNA: TGTGCCAGCAGCTTAGTACCGGGGGGGAACACCGGGGAGCTGTTTTTT.

This sequence joins TRBV28 and TRBJ2-3, with D hard to call. This CDR3 region has 14 residues. CDR1 and CDR2 from the germline V gene are MDHEN and SYDVKM. Between the trimmed V and J ends, which lost 4 bases and 6 bases, there was a span of 14 bases. This CDR3 reads CASSYDTLRDTQYF. As DNA, the CDR3 is TGTGCCAGCAGTTACGACACGCTTAGGGATACGCAGTATTTT. Full variable domain (remainder filled in from reference TRBV28 and TRBJ2-3): DVKVTQSSRYLVKRTGEKVFLECVQDMDHENMFWYRQDPGLGLRLIYFSYDVKMKEKGDIPEGYSVSREKKERFSLILESASTNQTSMYLCASSYDTLRDTQYFGPGTRLTVL.

The chain is built from TRBV7-9 and TRBJ1-1, with D tentatively TRBD1 (5 bases). Trimming left V 5 bases short and J 2 bases short, with 18 bases between. This CDR3 is built from 16 residues. Germline loops: CDR1 SEHNR, CDR2 FQNEAQ (reference sequence). The CDR3 bases are TGTGCCAGCAGCCGAAGGGGCGGCGAATACAACACTGAAGCTTTCTTT. Its translation: CASSRRGGEYNTEAFF.

The chain links TRBV2 to TRBJ1-1; 7 bases fit TRBD1. The V gene end was trimmed by 1 base and the J gene end by 3 bases; junction bases not matched to a gene: 11. Per the germline V gene, CDR1 is SNHLY and CDR2 is FYNNEI. This CDR3 comprises 17 residues. In nucleotides, the CDR3 is TGTGCCAGCAGTGAAGGGACAGGACGGTCGTTGGACACTGAAGCTTTCTTT. This sequence encodes CASSEGTGRSLDTEAFF.

This chain joins TRBV27 and TRBJ2-5; maybe TRBD1 (6 bases). Per germline, CDR1 MNHEY and CDR2 SMNVEV (reference sequence). V was cut by 5 bases and J by 2 bases, with 12 bases left in between. The CDR3 loop spans 14 amino acids. In nucleotides, the CDR3 is TGTGCCAGCAGTAATTGGGACAAGCAAGAGACCCAGTACTTC. Translating it yields CASSNWDKQETQYF.

The chain combines TRBV6-1 with TRBJ2-1; 15 bases line up with TRBD2. V shed 7 bases, J shed 8 bases, and the junction held 12 bases outside the gene matches. The CDR3 covers 17 residues. Germline V CDR1 and CDR2: MNHNS, SASEGT. The CDR3 here is CASTPLGLAGGRYEQFF. Written as DNA, the CDR3 is TGTGCCAGCACCCCCTTGGGACTAGCGGGGGGTCGATATGAGCAGTTCTTC.

The rearrangement joins TRBV13 to TRBJ2-1; D not certain. The CDR3 runs to 13 residues. Trimming pared 4 bases from V and 2 bases from J, leaving 6 bases between. The germline CDR1 and CDR2 sequences are PRHDT and FYEKMQ (reference sequence). In DNA form, the CDR3 reads TGTGCCAGCAGCTCCCGGGCCTACAATGAGCAGTTCTTC. It is translated as CASSSRAYNEQFF.

V gene TRBV2 combines with J gene TRBJ1-5, with 8 bases matching TRBD1. The CDR3 length is 17 residues. Per germline, CDR1 SNHLY and CDR2 FYNNEI. V lost 6 bases to trimming and J lost 0 bases; unmatched junction nucleotides: 10. The CDR3 here is CASSESAQGVSNQPQHF. CDR3 nucleotides: TGTGCCAGCAGCGAATCGGCACAGGGGGTTAGCAATCAGCCCCAGCATTTT.

The chain is built from TRBV29-1 and TRBJ2-1; weak D call: TRBD2 (7 bases). CDR1 SQVTM and CDR2 ANQGSEA come from the germline V gene. CDR3 size: 13 residues. Trimming removed 5 bases from V and 9 bases from J, with 17 bases in between. CDR3 protein: CSVPFRGAGEQFF. The CDR3 DNA reads as TGCAGCGTTCCTTTCCGGGGGGCGGGTGAGCAGTTCTTC.

The chain employs TRBV27 and TRBJ2-5; D is unresolved. Germline V CDR1 and CDR2: MNHEY, SMNVEV (reference sequence). V was trimmed by 3 bases and J by 4 bases, leaving 9 bases between them. The CDR3 spans 13 residues. CDR3 nucleotide sequence: TGTGCCAGCAGTTTTGGGGTGGGAGAGACCCAGTACTTC. Amino acids: CASSFGVGETQYF.

This sequence joins TRBV28 and TRBJ1-5; no definite D call. V lost 5 bases to trimming and J lost 3 bases, with 11 bases between them. The CDR3 has 14 residues. Germline assignment: CDR1 MDHEN and CDR2 SYDVKM. CDR3 coding DNA: TGTGCCAGCAGTCACCACCGGTACAATCAGCCCCAGCATTTT. It codes for CASSHHRYNQPQHF.

This clonotype was seen once. The chain combines TRBV12-3 or TRBV12-4 with TRBJ2-7; no clear D. Trimming removed 1 base from V and 7 bases from J, with 11 bases in between. This CDR3 spans 13 amino acids. The CDR3 DNA sequence: TGTGCCAGCAGTTTAGAGGCCGGGTTGGAGCAGTACTTC. Translated: CASSLEAGLEQYF.

A few counts support this clonotype. V usage is TRBV19 and J usage is TRBJ2-7; D tentatively fits TRBD1 or TRBD2 (5 bases each). Germline assignment: CDR1 LNHDA and CDR2 SQIVND (reference sequence). The ends were cut back, 5 bases at V and 2 bases at J, with 10 bases in the middle. There are 13 residues in the CDR3. The CDR3 coding sequence is TGTGCCAGTAGTTTGCAGGGAGCCTACGAGCAGTACTTC. It is translated as CASSLQGAYEQYF.

The CDR3 loop is CASSLVGRQTQETQYF. The CDR3 region has the DNA TGTGCCAGCAGCTTAGTGGGCAGACAGACGCAAGAGACCCAGTACTTC. This chain joins TRBV11-2 and TRBJ2-5; D perhaps matches TRBD1 (5 bases). CDR1 and CDR2 (germline): SGHAT, FQNNGV. This CDR3 has 16 amino acids. Trimming left V 1 base short and J 2 bases short, with 14 bases between.

The chain couples TRBV6-5 to TRBJ1-1, with a possible D match to TRBD1 (5 bases). The V gene lost 5 bases and the J gene lost 4 bases, with 8 bases spanning the gap. CDR3 length equals 12 residues. Germline CDR1 is MNHEY and CDR2 is SVGAGI. The DNA for the CDR3 is TGTGCCAGCAGTCCAGGGACCACTGAAGCTTTCTTT. The encoded protein is CASSPGTTEAFF.